This T cell receptor (beta chain) stems from a study of cytomegalovirus exposure and HLA in healthy donors. The PCR contained 60 Vbeta and 13 Jbeta primers. Using immunoSEQ multiplex PCR, the repertoire was profiled, and TCRdb retains in-frame clones only, with some absent. Of approximately 180,000 clones in the sample, roughly four fifths were seen once. As for this clone: Antigen specificity is unknown.

Whole-study results and caveats: V- and J-gene trimming in TCR beta was tied to a missense DCLRE1C variant by an analysis performed later.

There were likely unrecorded immune exposures, though donors were nominally healthy when sampled. Germline-derived CDR1 and CDR2 are MNHEY and SMNVEV (reference sequence). V was clipped by 6 bases and J by 4 bases, with 13 bases between them. CDR3 length equals 14 residues. Sequencing used PBMCs. The sequence came from a man in his late teens or twenties in good health and CMV-seronegative. The chain uses TRBV27 and TRBJ1-5, with a tentative D call TRBD1 (5 bases). The CDR3 DNA follows: TGTGCCAGCAGCCTAGGGGCCCGGAATCAGCCCCAGCATTTT. It yields the protein CASSLGARNQPQHF.